Below, 22 T cell receptor beta chains from the same sample are listed, as sequenced in a study of shared clonotypes between healthy human individuals. The assay was immunoSEQ multiplex PCR, and TCRdb's table has in-frame clones only and misses some. The table lists around 720,000 clones, around 73% of them singletons, with around 1.7% in the top ten. The source material was memory CD4+ T cells sorted from blood. Subset indicated: CD45RA-negative fraction. These receptors were taken from a woman under 40 in good health.

J is TRBJ1-2 and V is TRBV7-2, with D possibly being TRBD1 (6 bases). The CDR3 sequence is 14 residues long. Trimming took 4 bases from V and 7 from J, leaving 16 bases between them. Per the germline V gene, CDR1 is SGHTA and CDR2 is FQGNSA. The CDR3 reads CASSSTQGGVGYTF. The CDR3 bases are TGTGCCAGCAGCTCAACACAGGGAGGGGTTGGCTACACCTTC.

This clone was seen a few times. The chain carries TRBV12-5 and TRBJ1-5; perhaps TRBD1 as D (5 bases). This CDR3 region has 16 residues. Trimming took off 6 bases at V and 0 bases at J, with 15 bases between the two ends. Germline assignment: CDR1 LGHNT and CDR2 FRNRAP. The CDR3 sequence is CASGRDYSNSNQPQHF. In nucleotides, the CDR3 is TGTGCTAGTGGCCGGGACTACTCTAATAGCAATCAGCCCCAGCATTTT.

The V gene is TRBV19, the J gene TRBJ2-7; TRBD1 matches 11 bases. The CDR3 has 14 amino acids. Germline loops: CDR1 LNHDA, CDR2 SQIVND (reference sequence). J was trimmed by 6 bases and V by 3 bases; bases with no gene match: 4. The CDR3 DNA is TGTGCCAGTAGTATGGGACAGGGGGTGCGCGAGCAGTACTTC. Its translation is CASSMGQGVREQYF.

The gene calls are TRBV2 and TRBJ2-4; D uncertain. Trimming cost V 4 bases and J 11 bases, with 12 bases left between them. The germline V gene encodes CDR1 SNHLY and CDR2 FYNNEI. The CDR3 covers 12 residues. CDR3 DNA sequence: TGTGCCAGCAGTGTAGAGAGCTACGTTCAGTACTTC. This sequence encodes CASSVESYVQYF.

The chain recombines TRBV19 with TRBJ1-5; D is uncertain. Trimming shortened V by 3 bases and J by 4 bases, and 13 bases separated the two germline ends. The length of the CDR3 is 15 residues. Looked up from germline, CDR1 is LNHDA and CDR2 is SQIVND (reference sequence). The CDR3 DNA follows: TGTGCCAGTAGTATGGGTGGGAGTTGGAATCAGCCCCAGCATTTT. Its protein is CASSMGGSWNQPQHF.

The chain couples TRBV28 to TRBJ2-1; possible D gene TRBD2, 6 bases. The CDR3 totals 16 residues. Per the germline V gene, CDR1 is MDHEN and CDR2 is SYDVKM. The ends were cut back, 7 bases at V and 2 bases at J, with 18 bases in the middle. Here the CDR3 reads CASTPGRSSAYNEQFF. In DNA form, the CDR3 reads TGTGCCAGCACTCCCGGGAGAAGCTCTGCCTACAATGAGCAGTTCTTC.

The chain recombines TRBV28 with TRBJ1-1, with D unresolved. V dropped 7 bases and J dropped 0 bases, with 15 bases sitting between them. This CDR3 has 15 residues. From germline, CDR1 is MDHEN and CDR2 SYDVKM. The CDR3 loop is CASTPPRGMNTEAFF. CDR3 nucleotides: TGTGCCAGCACCCCTCCGCGGGGAATGAACACTGAAGCTTTCTTT. Complete variable domain (other parts from reference TRBV28 and TRBJ1-1): DVKVTQSSRYLVKRTGEKVFLECVQDMDHENMFWYRQDPGLGLRLIYFSYDVKMKEKGDIPEGYSVSREKKERFSLILESASTNQTSMYLCASTPPRGMNTEAFFGQGTRLTVV.

The V gene is TRBV6-1, the J gene TRBJ2-5; D gene uncertain. With 4 bases removed from V and 7 bases from J, the gap between germline ends came to 7 bases. The length of the CDR3 is 11 residues. Per the germline V gene, CDR1 is MNHNS and CDR2 is SASEGT. The CDR3 here is CASSGMWTQYF. Here the CDR3 DNA reads TGTGCCAGCAGTGGGATGTGGACCCAGTACTTC.

The chain has TRBV6-6 and TRBJ2-2; maybe TRBD2 (5 bases). With 2 bases removed from V and 1 base from J, the gap between germline ends came to 11 bases. CDR1 and CDR2 (germline): MNHNY, SVGAGI (reference sequence). The CDR3 is 16 amino acids. The CDR3 spells CASSYEGWMNTGELFF. The CDR3 DNA reads as TGTGCCAGCAGTTACGAGGGCTGGATGAACACCGGGGAGCTGTTTTTT.

This chain connects TRBV30 to TRBJ1-2, with D possibly TRBD1 on 5 matching bases. Trimming shortened V by 3 bases and J by 4 bases, and 9 bases separated the two germline ends. The germline V gene has CDR1 GTSNPN and CDR2 SVGIG (reference sequence). This CDR3 region has 12 residues. CDR3 sequence reads: CAWRVRVYGYTF. In nucleotides, the CDR3 is TGTGCCTGGAGAGTCAGGGTCTATGGCTACACCTTC. Variable domain in full (rest from reference TRBV30 and TRBJ1-2): SQTIHQWPATLVQPVGSPLSLECTVEGTSNPNLYWYRQAAGRGLQLLFYSVGIGQISSEVPQNLSASRPQDRQFILSSKKLLLSDSGFYLCAWRVRVYGYTFGSGTRLTVV.

To note about this clone: An end of the junction differs from the germline gene, which may be a read error. This sequence joins TRBV11-2 and TRBJ2-7; tentatively, D is TRBD2 (5 bases). CDR3 length: 18 amino acids. Germline loops: CDR1 SGHAT, CDR2 FQNNGV. This CDR3 reads CTSSSLGSGYTSDYEQYF. The DNA for the CDR3 is TGTACCAGCAGCTCCCTGGGAAGCGGATACACGTCGGACTACGAGCAGTACTTC. The whole variable domain, remainder taken from reference TRBV11-2 and TRBJ2-7, is EAGVAQSPRYKIIEKRQSVAFWCNPISGHATLYWYQQILGQGPKLLIQFQNNGVVDDSQLPKDRFSAERLKGVDSTLKIQPAKLEDSAVYLCTSSSLGSGYTSDYEQYFGPGTRLTVT.

The V call is TRBV18, the J call TRBJ2-5; the D is unclear. The V end was cut by 8 bases, the J end by 0 bases, with 13 bases between. The germline V gene encodes CDR1 KGHSH and CDR2 LQKENI. The CDR3 consists of 14 residues. CDR3 in amino acids: CASRISSYQETQYF. The CDR3, as DNA: TGTGCCAGCCGGATATCCAGCTACCAAGAGACCCAGTACTTC.

The rearrangement uses TRBV5-1 and TRBJ2-5, with no clear D. The germline V and J ends were trimmed by 1 base and 5 bases, with 12 bases remaining between them. Looked up from germline, CDR1 is SGHRS and CDR2 is YFSETQ. This CDR3 contains 14 residues. CDR3 in DNA: TGCGCCAGCAGCTTGAAGGCGCCTTGGGAGACCCAGTACTTC. It is translated as CASSLKAPWETQYF.

This rearrangement joins TRBV28 to TRBJ1-4; D gene ambiguous. This CDR3 comprises 15 residues. V shed 9 bases and J shed 0 bases, with 14 bases lying between them. Germline V CDR1 and CDR2: MDHEN, SYDVKM. CDR3: CASKAVEATNEKLFF. The DNA of the CDR3 is TGTGCCAGTAAAGCCGTGGAGGCAACTAATGAAAAACTGTTTTTT.

Details on this clone: This sample also contains other DNA sequences that code for the same CDR3. V is TRBV5-1 and J is TRBJ2-3; tentatively, D is TRBD1 or TRBD2 (5 bases each). The V and J ends lost 2 bases and 1 base respectively, with 8 bases between them. Germline CDR1 and CDR2: SGHRS and YFSETQ. This CDR3 contains 14 residues. The CDR3 protein is CASSFGTGTDTQYF. Here the CDR3 DNA reads TGCGCCAGCAGCTTCGGGACGGGCACAGATACGCAGTATTTT.

This sequence joins TRBV5-6 and TRBJ2-7, with 13 bases that match TRBD2. CDR3 length equals 15 residues. Losses at the gene ends were 2 bases for V and 2 bases for J; bases not matched to a gene: 1. Germline lookup yields CDR1 SGHDT and CDR2 YYEEEE. The CDR3 loop reads CASSFGTSGTYEQYF. The CDR3 DNA is TGTGCCAGCAGCTTCGGGACTAGCGGGACCTACGAGCAGTACTTC.

V and J are TRBV7-8 and TRBJ1-4; TRBD1 matches at 7 bases. The CDR3 runs to 18 residues. Per the germline V gene, CDR1 is SGHVS and CDR2 is FQNEAQ. Trimming removed 4 bases from V and 0 bases from J; junction bases left unmatched: 11. The CDR3, as DNA: TGTGCCAGCAGCTCGCACAGGGGATCCGGTGCAACTAATGAAAAACTGTTTTTT. This encodes CASSSHRGSGATNEKLFF.

This rearrangement joins TRBV7-3 to TRBJ2-2, with D unresolved. V lost 0 bases and J lost 4, with 9 bases in between. The CDR3 sequence is 15 residues long. The germline CDR1 and CDR2 sequences are SGHTA and FQGTGA. The CDR3 nucleotides are TGTGCCAGCAGCTTAACCGAGAAGGGCACCGGGGAGCTGTTTTTT. Amino acid sequence: CASSLTEKGTGELFF.

CDR3 protein: CASRFGPQRNEQFF. The CDR3 DNA follows: TGTGCCAGCCGATTCGGACCTCAGAGGAATGAGCAGTTCTTC. This sequence joins TRBV6-5 and TRBJ2-1; D call uncertain. This CDR3 has 14 residues. V was pared by 8 bases and J by 7 bases, with 18 bases between. Germline V gene sequence: CDR1 MNHEY, CDR2 SVGAGI.

The chain has TRBV6-1 and TRBJ2-7; tentatively, D is TRBD2 (6 bases). CDR1 is MNHNS and CDR2 is SASEGT in the germline V gene. This CDR3 is 15 amino acids long. Trimming cost V 0 bases and J 0 bases, with 9 bases left between them. CDR3 in DNA: TGTGCCAGCAGTGAAGCGGGGGACTCCTCCTACGAGCAGTACTTC. As protein: CASSEAGDSSYEQYF.

This sequence joins TRBV6-4 and TRBJ2-1, with D maybe TRBD2 (7 bases). CDR3 size: 15 residues. Germline V lookup: CDR1 MRHNA, CDR2 SNTAGT. Between the trimmed V and J ends, which lost 2 bases and 7 bases, there was a span of 15 bases. CDR3 in amino acids: CASSDRGGGSNEQFF. CDR3 coding DNA: TGTGCCAGCAGTGACAGGGGCGGGGGCAGTAATGAGCAGTTCTTC.

This clone has only a few counts. The V call is TRBV30, the J call TRBJ2-7, with TRBD1 identical over 9 bases. V shed 8 bases and J 4 bases; nucleotides not matched to a gene: 6. CDR1 and CDR2 (germline): GTSNPN, SVGIG (reference sequence). This CDR3 has 12 residues. The DNA of the CDR3 is TGTGCCCTCCGGGACAGGGATTACGAGCAGTACTTC. As protein: CALRDRDYEQYF.